This is a list of T cell receptor beta chains from one sample in a study of metastatic and nonmetastatic thyroid tumors. TCRdb re-processed the PCR reads through MiXCR. The data contain about 27,000 clones, 10% to 15% of them singletons. Sequenced sample: blood. The receptors stem from a female donor with papillary thyroid cancer or a benign thyroid nodule (not recorded which). Some clones in this sample may be carry-over from other donors' samples. CDR3s include the opening cysteine and the closing phenylalanine or tryptophan. Fields, in order: V gene, J gene, clone size, D gene, CDR3 protein, CDR3 DNA. The D gene is left open where the match is weak. Clone size is given for some rows only: seen once, a few or many times, or a class if the clone is expanded.

TRBV20-1,TRBJ2-5,many,TRBD2,CSARAGGGQETQYF,TGCAGTGCTAGAGCGGGAGGAGGCCAAGAGACCCAGTACTTC
TRBV4-3,TRBJ2-7,.,.,CASSHVGKEGSYEQYF,TGCGCCAGCAGCCACGTAGGGAAAGAGGGCTCCTACGAGCAGTACTTC
TRBV12-3/TRBV12-4,TRBJ2-7,many,TRBD2,CASAPSGRASYEQYF,TGTGCCAGCGCCCCGAGCGGGAGAGCCTCCTACGAGCAGTACTTC
TRBV20-1,TRBJ2-1,many,.,CSARTAVPNEQFF,TGCAGTGCTAGAACAGCGGTACCTAATGAGCAGTTCTTC
TRBV20-1,TRBJ2-2,many,.,CSASQETGELFF,TGCAGTGCTTCTCAGGAAACCGGGGAGCTGTTTTTT
TRBV5-4,TRBJ1-2,many,TRBD1,CASSAGTAYGYTF,TGCGCCAGCAGCGCCGGGACAGCCTATGGCTACACCTTC
TRBV13,TRBJ2-7,medium-sized,TRBD2,CASSSPGTSGEPTIVEQYF,TGTGCCAGCAGCTCCCCCGGGACTAGCGGGGAACCGACGATTGTCGAGCAGTACTTC
TRBV14,TRBJ2-2,many,.,CASSQEWGTGELFF,TGTGCCAGCAGCCAAGAATGGGGAACCGGGGAGCTGTTTTTT
TRBV19,TRBJ2-3,many,TRBD2,CASSPGLVVDTQYF,TGTGCCAGTAGTCCAGGACTAGTAGTAGATACGCAGTATTTT
TRBV6-2/TRBV6-3,TRBJ2-1,many,.,CASSYAGSSYNEQFF,TGTGCCAGCAGTTATGCGGGAAGCTCCTACAATGAGCAGTTCTTC
TRBV19,TRBJ1-3,many,.,CASIGGYLSGNTIYF,TGTGCCAGTATCGGGGGCTACCTCTCTGGAAACACCATATATTTT
TRBV11-3,TRBJ2-2,medium-sized,TRBD2,CASSPHREGDTGELFF,TGTGCCAGCAGCCCCCATCGGGAGGGGGACACCGGGGAGCTGTTTTTT
TRBV5-1,TRBJ2-3,many,TRBD2,CASSAYPSGRLVDTQYF,TGCGCCAGCAGCGCGTACCCTAGCGGGAGGTTGGTAGATACGCAGTATTTT
TRBV7-8,TRBJ2-3,.,.,CASSLHLLAWDTQYF,TGTGCCAGCAGCTTACATCTGTTAGCGTGGGATACGCAGTATTTT
TRBV20-1,TRBJ1-4,many,TRBD1,CSAARQGANEKLFF,TGCAGTGCTGCCCGACAGGGGGCAAACGAAAAACTGTTTTTT
TRBV20-1,TRBJ1-5,medium-sized,.,CSARDYRDQPQHF,TGCAGTGCTAGAGATTATAGGGATCAGCCCCAGCATTTT
TRBV5-8,TRBJ1-2,once,TRBD1,CASSWGQTSLYGYIF,TGTGCCAGCAGCTGGGGACAGACCTCTCTCTATGGCTACATCTTC
TRBV20-1,TRBJ2-4,many,.,CSARGGAGGGIIQYF,TGCAGTGCTAGAGGGGGGGCCGGTGGTGGAATTATTCAGTACTTC
TRBV6-1,TRBJ2-5,many,TRBD2,CASRLTSGRARETQYF,TGTGCCAGCAGATTGACTAGCGGGAGGGCCCGAGAGACCCAGTACTTC
TRBV20-1,TRBJ2-3,many,TRBD2,CSARITSGADTQYF,TGCAGTGCTAGAATAACTAGCGGGGCAGATACGCAGTATTTT
TRBV5-8,TRBJ1-2,many,TRBD1,CASSMGQGNTYGYTF,TGTGCCAGCAGCATGGGACAGGGGAATACCTATGGCTACACCTTC
TRBV7-9,TRBJ2-6,many,.,CASSGGVNVLTF,TGTGCCAGCAGTGGCGGGGTCAACGTCCTGACTTTC
TRBV29-1,TRBJ2-2,many,.,CSVDTGTTNTGELFF,TGCAGCGTTGACACCGGGACAACGAACACCGGGGAGCTGTTTTTT
TRBV6-1,TRBJ2-7,.,TRBD2,CASSTWTSGYEQYF,TGTGCCAGCAGTACCTGGACTAGCGGTTACGAGCAGTACTTC
TRBV5-4,TRBJ1-2,many,.,CASRTTGKRGYTF,TGTGCCAGCAGGACCACGGGGAAGCGGGGCTACACCTTC
TRBV4-3,TRBJ2-2,many,TRBD2,CASSQSLTSPNTGELFF,TGCGCCAGCAGCCAATCCTTGACTAGCCCGAACACCGGGGAGCTGTTTTTT
TRBV28,TRBJ2-6,many,TRBD1,CASSFPGTDVSGANVLTF,TGTGCCAGCAGTTTCCCCGGGACAGACGTCTCTGGGGCCAACGTCCTGACTTTC
TRBV7-2,TRBJ1-5,many,.,CASSLAHTANQPQHF,TGTGCCAGCAGCTTAGCGCATACAGCCAATCAGCCCCAGCATTTT
TRBV6-1,TRBJ2-5,many,.,CASSDWAIQETQYF,TGTGCCAGCAGTGATTGGGCTATCCAAGAGACCCAGTACTTC
TRBV20-1,TRBJ2-2,.,TRBD2,CSARDYRASGREATGELFF,TGCAGTGCTAGAGATTACCGGGCTAGCGGGCGAGAGGCCACCGGGGAGCTGTTTTTT
TRBV11-1,TRBJ2-1,once,TRBD2,CASSLGASGRAAGSHEQFF,TGTGCCAGCAGCTTAGGCGCTAGCGGGAGGGCCGCAGGGAGCCATGAGCAGTTCTTC
TRBV4-1,TRBJ2-3,many,.,CASSQQIEGTDTQYF,TGCGCCAGCAGCCAACAGATCGAAGGCACAGATACGCAGTATTTT
TRBV5-4,TRBJ2-7,many,TRBD2,CASSLLAGGSYEQYF,TGTGCCAGCAGCTTACTAGCGGGAGGGAGTTACGAGCAGTACTTC
TRBV5-5,TRBJ2-5,many,TRBD1,CASSLVVRGQETQYF,TGTGCCAGCAGCTTGGTTGTCAGGGGGCAAGAGACCCAGTACTTC
TRBV7-3,TRBJ2-1,many,TRBD2,CASSLGSGRNNEQFF,TGTGCCAGCAGCTTAGGGAGCGGGAGGAACAATGAGCAGTTCTTC
TRBV4-1,TRBJ2-1,.,TRBD2,CASSQELISYRLAGLSNEQFF,TGCGCCAGCAGCCAAGAACTTATCTCTTATAGACTAGCGGGACTGAGCAATGAGCAGTTCTTC
TRBV20-1,TRBJ2-3,.,.,CSARVDGEGPDTQYF,TGCAGTGCTAGAGTGGACGGAGAGGGCCCCGATACGCAGTATTTT
TRBV11-2,TRBJ2-3,.,.,CASSLDRQAATDTQYF,TGTGCCAGCAGCTTAGATCGCCAGGCCGCCACAGATACGCAGTATTTT
TRBV10-1,TRBJ2-1,many,.,CASSRWINNEQFF,TGCGCCAGCAGTAGATGGATAAACAATGAGCAGTTCTTC
TRBV6-5,TRBJ1-2,many,TRBD1,CASSSRRYRDRGPRSDGYTF,TGTGCCAGCAGTTCTCGACGTTATCGGGACAGGGGCCCCCGCAGCGATGGCTACACCTTC
TRBV7-9,TRBJ1-1,many,.,CASSLGMTEYTEAFF,TGTGCCAGCAGCTTAGGAATGACAGAGTACACTGAAGCTTTCTTT
TRBV5-5,TRBJ2-7,many,TRBD1,CASSFNGQGAYEQYF,TGTGCCAGCAGCTTCAATGGACAGGGCGCCTACGAGCAGTACTTC
TRBV7-9,TRBJ2-1,many,.,CASSLDTPLYNEQFF,TGTGCCAGCAGCTTAGATACCCCCCTTTACAATGAGCAGTTCTTC
TRBV4-2,TRBJ2-3,many,TRBD2,CASSPSGRAADTQYF,TGTGCCAGCAGCCCTAGCGGGAGGGCCGCAGATACGCAGTATTTT
TRBV11-2,TRBJ2-1,.,TRBD2,CASSPPTSGRWDEQFF,TGTGCCAGCAGCCCCCCCACCAGCGGGAGGTGGGATGAGCAGTTCTTC
TRBV6-4,TRBJ2-1,many,TRBD2,CASSISGTQNEQFF,TGTGCCAGCAGTATTAGCGGGACTCAAAATGAGCAGTTCTTC
TRBV6-2/TRBV6-3,TRBJ2-7,medium-sized,TRBD1,CASSYPTDRPSSYEQYF,TGTGCCAGCAGTTACCCCACGGACAGGCCGAGCTCCTACGAGCAGTACTTC
TRBV5-1,TRBJ2-1,many,.,CASGLFSEQFF,TGCGCCAGCGGGCTATTCAGTGAGCAGTTCTTC